This T cell receptor (beta chain) derives from a study of T cells in Graves' hyperthyroidism and ophthalmopathy. At the level of the study: Initial diagnosis, before any treatment, was when peripheral blood was collected. Points from the study as a whole: Most clonotypes expanded in thyroid above 0.001 were likewise present in blood. A 13 V-J model separated ophthalmopathy from stable hyperthyroidism.

Trimming cost V 3 bases and J 4 bases; bases outside gene matches: 7. Looked up from germline, CDR1 is SEHNR and CDR2 is FQNEAQ (reference sequence). The CDR3 has 16 amino acids. The authors obtained PBMCs from around 10 ml of fresh peripheral blood. The investigators amplified TCR beta CDR3 regions from RNA transcripts. TCR CDR3 underwent first-round RT-PCR with the HTBI primer set. TCRdb passed the multiplex PCR reads through MiXCR, listing each CDR3 protein once. The repertoire has approximately 100,000 distinct CDR3 sequences, about 50% of them found once; the top ten carry roughly 24%. Notes on this clonotype: The antigen remains undetermined.

The V call is TRBV7-9, the J call TRBJ1-4, with 8 nucleotides matching TRBD1. The TCR comes from a man aged 40-49 years with Graves' hyperthyroidism. Sequencing was done on a sample of blood. This CDR3 is CASSFQQGELNEKLFF. CDR3 bases: TGTGCCAGCAGCTTTCAACAGGGGGAGCTTAATGAAAAACTGTTTTTT.